The TCR beta chain described here comes from a study of T-cell reconstitution after alpha-beta-depleted transplantation in children. Per the germline V gene, CDR1 is LNHDA and CDR2 is SQIVND (reference sequence). V was pared by 2 bases and J by 12 bases, with 10 bases of the junction left unmatched. This CDR3 is 15 amino acids long. Construction of the TCRbeta library involved unique molecular identifiers. TCRdb recomputed calls from the PCR reads with MiXCR, one row per CDR3 protein. The sample includes about 610,000 distinct CDR3 sequences, about 10% of them seen just once. The sample in question was PBMCs from the stem cell graft donor, obtained from the stem cell graft. V usage is TRBV19 and J usage is TRBJ2-1; 10 bases match TRBD2. The receptor's source is a human donor who donated a stem cell graft to a child with acute myeloid leukemia. CDR3 DNA sequence: TGTGCCAGTAGTATAAGCGGGAGGGCTAAAGGACGGCAGTTCTTC. Protein product: CASSISGRAKGRQFF.